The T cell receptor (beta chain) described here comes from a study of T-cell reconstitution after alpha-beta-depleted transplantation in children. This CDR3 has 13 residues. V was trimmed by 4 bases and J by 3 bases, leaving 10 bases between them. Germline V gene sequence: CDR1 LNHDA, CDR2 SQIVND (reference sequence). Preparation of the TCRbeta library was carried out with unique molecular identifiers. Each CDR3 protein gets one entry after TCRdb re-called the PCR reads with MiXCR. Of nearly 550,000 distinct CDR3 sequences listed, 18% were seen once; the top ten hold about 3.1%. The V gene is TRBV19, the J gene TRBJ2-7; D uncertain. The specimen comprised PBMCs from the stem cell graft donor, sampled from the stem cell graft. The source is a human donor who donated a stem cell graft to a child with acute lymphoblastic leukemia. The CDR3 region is CASSTGPDYEQYF. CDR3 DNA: TGTGCCAGTAGTACGGGCCCAGACTACGAGCAGTACTTC.